The clone carrying this T cell receptor beta chain was seen only once. Repertoires were generated with immunoSEQ multiplex PCR, while TCRdb's copy carries only in-frame clones and drops some. This sample has roughly 70,000 clones, with approximately 94% found just once. This sample stems from a study of technical replicates of blood from a handful of donors. The J segment lost 1 base and the V segment lost 4 bases, leaving 4 bases of the junction unmatched. CDR1 MGHRA and CDR2 YSYEKL come from the germline V gene. There are 16 residues in the CDR3. The origin of this receptor is a human donor in good health. The sample comprised T cells isolated from PBMCs. This sequence joins TRBV4-1 and TRBJ1-1; 12 bases match TRBD1. CDR3 DNA sequence: TGCGCCAGCAGCCCAGGGACAGGGGGCGCGAACACTGAAGCTTTCTTT. Translated: CASSPGTGGANTEAFF.